The subject of this entry is one T cell receptor beta chain. This sample was taken from a study of T cells in narcolepsy. CDR1 and CDR2 (germline): SGDLS, YYNGEE. The CDR3 is made up of 16 amino acids. V lost 0 bases to trimming and J lost 1 base, with 13 bases between them. The data were produced by immunoSEQ multiplex PCR, yet TCRdb's version contains in-frame clones alone and is incomplete. The sample lists roughly 40,000 clones; 70% to 90% were seen once. V is TRBV9 and J is TRBJ1-1; maybe TRBD1 (5 bases). Sequencing was carried out using CD45RA- memory CD4+ T cells from PBMCs. This receptor was obtained from a human donor with narcolepsy. The DNA of the CDR3 is TGTGCCAGCAGCGTAGGCGGAGGGACTAAGAACACTGAAGCTTTCTTT. Its translation: CASSVGGGTKNTEAFF.